These 18 T cell receptor beta chains share one sample of origin, sequenced in a study of cytomegalovirus exposure and HLA in healthy donors. The method was immunoSEQ multiplex PCR; TCRdb's version includes in-frame clones alone and lacks a portion of them. The table shows 150,000 to 200,000 clones, with roughly 80% occurring only once. Sequencing was done on a sample of PBMCs. These receptors were taken from a man between 18 and 35 years old in good health and CMV-seropositive.

The chain combines TRBV4-2 with TRBJ2-4, with TRBD2 identical over 7 bases. V lost 8 bases to trimming and J lost 7 bases; unmatched junction nucleotides: 11. Germline CDR1 and CDR2: LGHNA and YNFKEQ. This CDR3 has 14 residues. In nucleotides, the CDR3 is TGTGCCAGCGAAAGGGAGGGACCTACTAACATTCAGTACTTC. Protein sequence: CASEREGPTNIQYF.

V is TRBV14 and J is TRBJ1-5, with TRBD1 matching over 7 bases. J gave up 9 bases and V 4 bases, and 9 bases lay outside the gene matches. The CDR3 length is 14 residues. Germline assignment: CDR1 SGHDN and CDR2 FVKESK. The CDR3 sequence is CASSPTGTDTPQHF. As DNA, the CDR3 is TGTGCCAGCAGCCCTACCGGGACAGACACGCCCCAGCATTTT.

The chain has TRBV6-5 and TRBJ2-5; possible D gene TRBD1, 5 bases. Germline lookup yields CDR1 MNHEY and CDR2 SVGAGI. Trimming shortened V by 6 bases and J by 5 bases, and 10 bases separated the two germline ends. The CDR3 is 12 residues long. The DNA of the CDR3 is TGTGCCAGCAGAAGGACAAGGGAGACCCAGTACTTC. Translating it yields CASRRTRETQYF.

The chain carries TRBV2 and TRBJ2-1; 11 nucleotides align to TRBD2. The CDR3 totals 18 residues. CDR1 and CDR2 from the germline V gene are SNHLY and FYNNEI. Germline trimming cut 5 bases from V and 3 bases from J; bases unmatched to any gene: 12. The CDR3, as DNA: TGTGCCAGCAGTCGACAGGGGACTAGCGGAGGGGGCTACAATGAGCAGTTCTTC. It codes for CASSRQGTSGGGYNEQFF.

This clone showed up just once. This chain links TRBV28 with TRBJ2-1, with 8 positions matching TRBD2. The CDR3 has 16 amino acids. Germline CDR1 MDHEN, CDR2 SYDVKM. V lost 4 bases, J lost 8 bases, and 13 bases stayed unmatched. Written as DNA, the CDR3 is TGTGCCAGCAGTTCCCCGGGACTAGTCAGTAAGGATGAGCAGTTCTTC. Its protein is CASSSPGLVSKDEQFF.

The chain recombines TRBV28 with TRBJ1-2; D might be TRBD1 (5 bases). The germline gives CDR1 MDHEN, CDR2 SYDVKM. V gave up 4 bases and J gave up 1 base, with 13 bases separating them. This CDR3 contains 15 residues. CDR3 amino acids: CASSSAGPFNYGYTF. The CDR3 DNA reads as TGTGCCAGCAGTTCGGCAGGGCCCTTTAACTATGGCTACACCTTC.

The gene calls are TRBV4-1 and TRBJ2-3; 10 bases match TRBD2. Germline trimming cut 0 bases from V and 3 bases from J; bases unmatched to any gene: 3. Germline CDR1 is MGHRA and CDR2 is YSYEKL. CDR3 length equals 16 residues. Here the CDR3 DNA reads TGCGCCAGCAGCCAAGATGTGACTAGCGGGACAGATACGCAGTATTTT. This translates into CASSQDVTSGTDTQYF.

About this clone itself: Other DNA sequences from this sample encode an identical CDR3 as well. The chain combines TRBV30 with TRBJ1-5, with D perhaps TRBD1 (5 bases). The CDR3 is 13 amino acids. Germline CDR1 is GTSNPN and CDR2 is SVGIG (reference sequence). V was trimmed by 1 base and J by 4 bases, leaving 8 bases between them. In DNA, the CDR3 is TGTGCCTGGAGTGGGAGGGGAAATCAGCCCCAGCATTTT. Translation: CAWSGRGNQPQHF.

The V gene is TRBV7-3, the J gene TRBJ2-2; possible D gene TRBD2, 5 bases. Trimming shortened V by 5 bases and J by 2 bases, and 12 bases separated the two germline ends. CDR1 is SGHTA and CDR2 is FQGTGA in the germline V gene. The CDR3 has 15 amino acids. For the CDR3, the DNA is TGTGCCAGCAGCGAGCCTCGGGGAAACACCGGGGAGCTGTTTTTT. Protein: CASSEPRGNTGELFF. Drawing the rest from reference TRBV7-3 and TRBJ2-2, the complete variable domain is GAGVSQTPSNKVTEKGKYVELRCDPISGHTALYWYRQSLGQGPEFLIYFQGTGAADDSGLPNDRFFAVRPEGSVSTLKIQRTERGDSAVYLCASSEPRGNTGELFFGEGSRLTVL.

The chain links TRBV4-3 to TRBJ2-1; D is unresolved. Germline V CDR1 and CDR2: LGHNA, YSLEER. V lost 1 base to trimming and J lost 0 bases, with 10 bases between them. The CDR3 runs to 16 residues. The CDR3 DNA reads as TGCGCCAGCAGCCAAGCTGCGTCGAGCTCCTACAATGAGCAGTTCTTC. It yields the protein CASSQAASSSYNEQFF.

This clone was recorded once. The DNA for the CDR3 is TGTGCCAGCAGTTTTGCGGGAGGGCCCTACGAGCAGTACTTC. Amino acid sequence: CASSFAGGPYEQYF. The gene calls are TRBV27 and TRBJ2-7; the match to TRBD2 covers 9 bases. V dropped 3 bases and J dropped 2; count of bases not matched to a gene: 2. CDR3 length equals 14 residues. Germline V gene sequence: CDR1 MNHEY, CDR2 SMNVEV (reference sequence).

The genes are TRBV30 and TRBJ1-5, with D perhaps matching TRBD1 (6 bases). Trimming shortened V by 4 bases and J by 3 bases, and 10 bases separated the two germline ends. Germline values: CDR1 GTSNPN, CDR2 SVGIG (reference sequence). The CDR3 is made up of 13 amino acids. The CDR3 nucleotides read TGTGCCTGGACGGGGGGCAACAATCAGCCCCAGCATTTT. Its translation: CAWTGGNNQPQHF.

The rearrangement joins TRBV7-7 to TRBJ2-5, with TRBD2 matching over 8 bases. This CDR3 has 17 residues. J was trimmed by 0 bases and V by 1 base; bases with no gene match: 7. CDR1 and CDR2 from the germline V gene are SSHAT and FNYEAQ (reference sequence). CDR3 bases: TGTGCCAGCAGCTTAGGAGGTAGCGGGACGTACCAAGAGACCCAGTACTTC. Protein sequence: CASSLGGSGTYQETQYF. Full variable domain (remainder filled in from reference TRBV7-7 and TRBJ2-5): GAGVSQSPRYKVTKRGQDVTLRCDPISSHATLYWYQQALGQGPEFLTYFNYEAQPDKSGLPSDRFSAERPEGSISTLTIQRTEQRDSAMYRCASSLGGSGTYQETQYFGPGTRLLVL.

This chain uses TRBV28 with TRBJ1-3; D may be TRBD1 (5 bases). Germline assignment: CDR1 MDHEN and CDR2 SYDVKM. V was trimmed by 3 bases and J by 4 bases, leaving 13 bases between them. The CDR3 runs 15 residues. For the CDR3, the DNA is TGTGCCAGCAGTTTTAGCCCAGGGATGGGAAACACCATATATTTT. This codes for CASSFSPGMGNTIYF.

The sample holds one count of this clone. This chain joins TRBV7-8 and TRBJ2-7; 9 bases line up with TRBD1. The germline V gene has CDR1 SGHVS and CDR2 FQNEAQ. Germline trimming cut 0 bases from V and 2 bases from J; bases unmatched to any gene: 11. This CDR3 is 18 amino acids long. The CDR3 sequence is CASSLAGGWRQGAYEQYF. DNA for the CDR3: TGTGCCAGCAGCTTAGCGGGGGGTTGGAGACAGGGGGCCTACGAGCAGTACTTC.

The rearrangement joins TRBV9 to TRBJ2-5, with D possibly TRBD2 on 6 matching bases. The length of the CDR3 is 14 residues. The germline V gene has CDR1 SGDLS and CDR2 YYNGEE. V lost 7 bases and J 5 bases, leaving 18 bases between the germline ends. For the CDR3, the DNA is TGTGCCAGCTCAACCGGAGGGCTCGGGGAGACCCAGTACTTC. Protein product: CASSTGGLGETQYF.

The V and J genes are TRBV7-2 and TRBJ2-1; a possible D gene is TRBD2 (6 bases). This CDR3 is built from 14 residues. Germline loops: CDR1 SGHTA, CDR2 FQGNSA. V lost 1 base, J lost 6 bases, and 10 bases lay in between. For the CDR3, the DNA is TGTGCCAGCAGCTTAGACGTAGCGGTCAATGAGCAGTTCTTC. Translation: CASSLDVAVNEQFF. Complete variable domain (other parts from reference TRBV7-2 and TRBJ2-1): GAGVSQSPSNKVTEKGKDVELRCDPISGHTALYWYRQSLGQGLEFLIYFQGNSAPDKSGLPSDRFSAERTGGSVSTLTIQRTQQEDSAVYLCASSLDVAVNEQFFGPGTRLTVL.

This clone was seen only a few times. This chain uses TRBV11-2 with TRBJ2-7; a weak D match, TRBD2 (5 bases). Between the trimmed V and J ends, which lost 5 bases and 7 bases, there was a span of 12 bases. This CDR3 contains 12 residues. Germline loops: CDR1 SGHAT, CDR2 FQNNGV. The CDR3 loop reads CASSHISGEQYF. CDR3 nucleotide sequence: TGTGCCAGCAGCCATATCTCGGGGGAGCAGTACTTC.